The 5 T cell receptor beta chains given below trace back to one sample, sequenced in a study of molecular identifiers for immune sequencing clone quantification. TCRdb independently ran MiXCR on the PCR reads; one entry per CDR3 protein. The data contain hundreds of thousands of distinct CDR3 sequences, over 20% of them seen just once; the ten biggest clones take up roughly 0.86%. The specimen sequenced was naive CD8+ T cells from blood, with Jurkat cell RNA spiked in. As for subset: FACS-sorted CD8+CD4-CCR7+CD45RA+ naive T cells. These receptors were collected from a human donor in good health. Some libraries in this study had Jurkat cell RNA spiked in.

This clonotype was seen ten or more times. The J gene is TRBJ2-3, the V gene TRBV2; perhaps TRBD2 as D (5 bases). The CDR3 extends over 16 amino acids. Trimming took off 10 bases at V and 7 bases at J, with 27 bases between the two ends. Per germline, CDR1 SNHLY and CDR2 FYNNEI. CDR3 DNA sequence: TGTGCCACCTCGCGACCGGGCCACCGGGAAGGAAATACGCAGTATTTT. It encodes CATSRPGHREGNTQYF. Drawing the rest from reference TRBV2 and TRBJ2-3, the complete variable domain is EPEVTQTPSHQVTQMGQEVILRCVPISNHLYFYWYRQILGQKVEFLVSFYNNEISEKSEIFDDQFSVERPDGSNFTLKIRSTKLEDSAMYFCATSRPGHREGNTQYFGPGTRLTVL.

This clonotype was seen many times. The chain carries TRBV6-1 and TRBJ1-2, with 10 nucleotides matching TRBD1. The CDR3 covers 16 residues. Germline values: CDR1 MNHNS, CDR2 SASEGT. V trimming: 2 bases; J trimming: 4 bases; junction bases outside the gene matches: 7. This CDR3 reads CASSEWDRGKAYGYTF. The CDR3 region has the DNA TGTGCCAGCAGTGAATGGGACAGGGGAAAGGCCTATGGCTACACCTTC.

Turning to this clonotype: This may stem from a read error, because a much larger clone lies one nucleotide away. The V and J genes are TRBV19 and TRBJ2-3; D unclear. Per the germline V gene, CDR1 is LNHDA and CDR2 is SQIVND (reference sequence). The V end was cut by 10 bases, the J end by 4 bases, with 15 bases between. The CDR3 runs to 13 residues. The CDR3 DNA reads as TGTGCCACCAGCCCGGAACCGCCAGATACGCAGTATTTT. Its protein product is CATSPEPPDTQYF. The whole variable domain, filled in from reference TRBV19 and TRBJ2-3, reads DGGITQSPKYLFRKEGQNVTLSCEQNLNHDAMYWYRQDPGQGLRLIYYSQIVNDFQKGDIAEGYSVSREKKESFPLTVTSAQKNPTAFYLCATSPEPPDTQYFGPGTRLTVL.

This clonotype was observed a handful of times. The chain is built from TRBV12-3 or TRBV12-4 and TRBJ1-2; D remains unclear. This CDR3 has 15 residues. V was pared by 3 bases and J by 0 bases, with 11 bases between. The CDR3 DNA sequence: TGTGCCAGCAGTTTGTACAGACGGTCTAACTATGGCTACACCTTC. Its translation is CASSLYRRSNYGYTF.

Turning to this clonotype: This sequence may be a read error, since a much larger clone differs from it by one base. The V and J genes are TRBV12-3 or TRBV12-4 and TRBJ2-5; D is unclear. The CDR3 sequence is 13 residues long. Trimming took 5 bases from V and 0 from J, leaving 7 bases between them. The CDR3 region has the DNA TGTGCCAGCAGTCAGACAAACCAAGAGACCCAGTACTTC. Its protein is CASSQTNQETQYF.